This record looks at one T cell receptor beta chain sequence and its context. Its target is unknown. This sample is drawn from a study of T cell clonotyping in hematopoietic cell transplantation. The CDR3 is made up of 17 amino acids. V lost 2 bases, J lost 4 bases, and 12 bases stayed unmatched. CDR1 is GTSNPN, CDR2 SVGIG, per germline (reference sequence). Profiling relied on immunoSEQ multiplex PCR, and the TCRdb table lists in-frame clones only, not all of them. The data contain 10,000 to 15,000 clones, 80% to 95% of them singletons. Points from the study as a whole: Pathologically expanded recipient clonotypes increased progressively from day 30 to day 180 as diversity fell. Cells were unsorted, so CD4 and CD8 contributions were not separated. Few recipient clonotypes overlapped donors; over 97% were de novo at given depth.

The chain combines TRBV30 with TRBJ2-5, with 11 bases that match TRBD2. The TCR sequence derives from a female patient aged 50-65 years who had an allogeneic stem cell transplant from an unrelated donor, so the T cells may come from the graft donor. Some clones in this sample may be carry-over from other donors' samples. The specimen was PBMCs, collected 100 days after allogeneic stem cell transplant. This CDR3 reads CAWSRTLLAGVVETQYF. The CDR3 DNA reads TGTGCCTGGAGTCGAACTCTACTAGCGGGAGTGGTAGAGACCCAGTACTTC.